This section outlines one T cell receptor beta chain sequence together with its context. What this receptor recognizes is not known. No base-level quality is on record; no much larger clone is a single base apart. This sample is drawn from a study of T cell repertoires in cytomegalovirus infection (dated by TCRdb to about 2019). Broadly, across the study: Recently identified HLA-C-restricted CMV epitopes, whose presentation resists viral immunomodulation, were targeted by peptide stimulations together with well-studied HLA-B-restricted epitopes. Donor HLA type was relevant to the analysis, as public TCR beta signatures indicated carriage of CMV infection together with the matching HLA type. General conclusions and limits of the study: In both this cohort and an independent approximately 400-donor cohort, the cumulative frequency of public TCR beta family members distinguished carriers of CMV infection plus the relevant HLA type. The ex vivo response was dominated by HLA-C-restricted CMV-specific TCR beta clonotypes, which also provided the single most frequent clonotype in two of eight donors.

The germline V gene sets CDR1 to MNHGY and CDR2 to SAAAGT. Deletion took 5 bases off V and 3 bases off J, with a span of 16 bases between the germline ends. Inclusive of the bounding cysteine and phenylalanine, the CDR3 is 15 residues long. Only CDR3 DNA is held: 45 bases, read in frame from base 1. The sample's treatment or condition, from its label and the paper: in vitro stimulation with specific CMV peptide epitopes to enrich CMV-specific T cells. Instrument used: Illumina HiSeq 1500. TCRdb's own reprocessing of the public reads used fastp at Q25 and MiXCR and kept productive beta chains. Each entry merges the rows of one CDR3 protein and shows their most common DNA and genes. The sample yields 370,000 or so distinct CDR3 sequences; approximately 30% were counted once. Around an eighth of the sample goes to the ten largest clones.

The sequencing here drew on cultured PBMCs, taken from culture after CMV antigen stimulation. The chain employs TRBV6-8 and TRBJ1-1; 5 matching bases give a weak D call of TRBD1. The source of this sequence is a human donor in good health (CMV status not recorded). Some clones in this sample may be carry-over from other donors' samples. The sequence in DNA is TGTGCCAGCAGTCGAACCGGGGCTGGAGACACTGAAGCTTTCTTT. Translation gives CASSRTGAGDTEAFF.